This is a list of T cell receptor beta chains from one sample in a study of blood T cell repertoires in COVID-19. Here immunoSEQ multiplex PCR was the method, and the copy in TCRdb shows in-frame clones only, minus some. This repertoire shows about 35,000 clones, around 87% found once; its top ten account for 44%. Sequencing was performed on peripheral blood. The receptors were sampled from a human donor in a cohort sampled during active COVID-19. Each CDR3 is given with its conserved first and last residue. The order of the fields is J gene, V gene, D gene, CDR3 protein. The D gene is left open where the match is weak.

j_gene: TRBJ1-3
v_gene: TRBV11-2
d_gene: NA
CDR3aa: CASSSPSSGNTIYF

j_gene: TRBJ2-5
v_gene: TRBV6-6
d_gene: TRBD2
CDR3aa: CASSFGLAGETQYF

j_gene: TRBJ1-5
v_gene: TRBV19
d_gene: NA
CDR3aa: CASSIRRGINNQPQHF

j_gene: TRBJ1-1
v_gene: TRBV7-9
d_gene: NA
CDR3aa: CASSLLQRNTEAFF

j_gene: TRBJ1-2
v_gene: TRBV6-2/TRBV6-3
d_gene: NA
CDR3aa: CASSPGGAYGYTF

j_gene: TRBJ2-5
v_gene: TRBV27
d_gene: TRBD2
CDR3aa: CASSLERGETQYF

j_gene: TRBJ2-1
v_gene: TRBV7-2
d_gene: TRBD1
CDR3aa: CASSSYGTGNNEQFF

j_gene: TRBJ1-1
v_gene: TRBV2
d_gene: NA
CDR3aa: CASARVVEAFF

j_gene: TRBJ2-5
v_gene: TRBV9
d_gene: NA
CDR3aa: CASSVANSDKETQYF

j_gene: TRBJ1-4
v_gene: TRBV3-1/TRBV3-2
d_gene: NA
CDR3aa: CASSQYSYEKLFF

j_gene: TRBJ2-1
v_gene: TRBV6-5
d_gene: TRBD2
CDR3aa: CASSYELGRVDNEQFF

j_gene: TRBJ1-2
v_gene: TRBV7-2
d_gene: NA
CDR3aa: CASSLLQGGSIGYTF

j_gene: TRBJ2-7
v_gene: TRBV29-1
d_gene: NA
CDR3aa: CSVEQGPGVDEQYF

j_gene: TRBJ2-5
v_gene: TRBV18
d_gene: NA
CDR3aa: CASSPPGPLGETQYF

j_gene: TRBJ2-1
v_gene: TRBV27
d_gene: NA
CDR3aa: CASSFWRGGLYNEQFF

j_gene: TRBJ2-2
v_gene: TRBV7-7
d_gene: TRBD2
CDR3aa: CASSLILAGGRNTGELFF

j_gene: TRBJ2-7
v_gene: TRBV6-6
d_gene: NA
CDR3aa: CASDTGTHSYEQYF